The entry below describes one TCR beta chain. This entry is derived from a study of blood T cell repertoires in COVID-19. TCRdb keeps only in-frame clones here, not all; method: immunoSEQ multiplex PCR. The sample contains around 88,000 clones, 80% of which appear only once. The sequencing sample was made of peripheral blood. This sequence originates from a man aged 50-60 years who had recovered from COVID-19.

The CDR3 protein is CASSSEGYRGETQYF. Here the CDR3 DNA reads TGTGCCAGCAGCTCCGAGGGCTACCGGGGAGAGACCCAGTACTTC. This chain links TRBV7-9 with TRBJ2-5, with TRBD2 as a possible D gene (5 bases). The V gene's germline CDR1 is SEHNR and CDR2 FQNEAQ (reference sequence). The CDR3 length is 15 residues. V lost 4 bases and J lost 4, with 16 bases in between. Drawing the rest from reference TRBV7-9 and TRBJ2-5, the complete variable domain is DTGVSQNPRHKITKRGQNVTFRCDPISEHNRLYWYRQTLGQGPEFLTYFQNEAQLEKSRLLSDRFSAERPKGSFSTLEIQRTEQGDSAMYLCASSSEGYRGETQYFGPGTRLLVL.